Each of the 10 T cell receptor beta chains below was sequenced from the same sample in a study of cytomegalovirus exposure and HLA in healthy donors. Use of 60 Vbeta and 13 Jbeta primers characterized the PCR. The table came from immunoSEQ multiplex PCR; TCRdb's copy has only in-frame clones and leaves some out. The data show over 100,000 clones, under 85% seen once. The specimen sequenced was PBMCs. The origin of the receptors is a male donor in good health and CMV-seropositive.

The V gene is TRBV28, the J gene TRBJ2-7, with D hard to call. CDR1 is MDHEN and CDR2 is SYDVKM in the germline V gene. The V end was cut by 3 bases, the J end by 3 bases, with 3 bases between. This CDR3 is 11 amino acids long. In DNA form, the CDR3 reads TGTGCCAGCAGTTTCGGCTACGAGCAGTACTTC. Translated, it gives CASSFGYEQYF. The variable domain in full, with the rest retrieved from reference TRBV28 and TRBJ2-7, is DVKVTQSSRYLVKRTGEKVFLECVQDMDHENMFWYRQDPGLGLRLIYFSYDVKMKEKGDIPEGYSVSREKKERFSLILESASTNQTSMYLCASSFGYEQYFGPGTRLTVT.

The V and J genes are TRBV13 and TRBJ2-3; 7 nucleotides align to TRBD2. The length of the CDR3 is 14 residues. Unmatched junction bases numbered 3, after V lost 5 bases and J lost 1 base. Germline values: CDR1 PRHDT, CDR2 FYEKMQ (reference sequence). DNA for the CDR3: TGTGCCAGCAGCAGACGGGAGGGCACAGATACGCAGTATTTT. Amino acid sequence: CASSRREGTDTQYF.

This sequence joins TRBV6-5 and TRBJ2-7; D may be TRBD1 (6 bases). V lost 6 bases and J 4 bases, leaving 19 bases between the germline ends. Germline CDR1 and CDR2: MNHEY and SVGAGI. This CDR3 is 15 amino acids long. DNA of the CDR3: TGTGCCAGCAGCCTTACAGGGTCGGGCTTATACGAGCAGTACTTC. This encodes CASSLTGSGLYEQYF.

This chain connects TRBV7-2 to TRBJ1-2, with 10 bases fitting TRBD1. The CDR3 spans 17 residues. Germline CDR1 is SGHTA and CDR2 is FQGNSA. Trimming cost V 0 bases and J 4 bases; bases outside gene matches: 8. CDR3 nucleotide sequence: TGTGCCAGCAGCTTAGCGGTCGGGGACAGGGGTCTCTATGGCTACACCTTC. Translating it yields CASSLAVGDRGLYGYTF.

The chain carries TRBV28 and TRBJ2-1; 11 bases match TRBD2. Germline CDR1 reads MDHEN; CDR2 reads SYDVKM. The CDR3 is 18 amino acids. Germline trimming cut 3 bases from V and 0 bases from J; bases unmatched to any gene: 7. The CDR3 bases are TGTGCCAGCAGTTTCCCGACGGGACTAGCGGCCTCCTACAATGAGCAGTTCTTC. As protein: CASSFPTGLAASYNEQFF.

The chain employs TRBV28 and TRBJ1-1, with TRBD1 identical over 8 bases. The trim removed 4 bases at V and 3 bases at J, leaving 1 base unmatched. The CDR3 has 13 residues. The germline gives CDR1 MDHEN, CDR2 SYDVKM. This chain's CDR3 is CASSSGQDTEAFF. The CDR3, as DNA: TGTGCCAGCAGTTCGGGACAGGACACTGAAGCTTTCTTT.

The chain links TRBV11-3 to TRBJ1-4; 7 bases are a match to TRBD1. V was clipped by 6 bases and J by 7 bases; unmatched bases: 8. The CDR3 is 14 residues long. Germline V lookup: CDR1 SGHNT, CDR2 YENEEA. CDR3 in DNA: TGTGCCAGCAGTTCTGACAGGGTAACTGAAAAACTGTTTTTT. Translated: CASSSDRVTEKLFF.

CDR3 DNA: TGTGCCAGCAGCTTACAGGGGGCTAAGGAGACCCAGTACTTC. Residues: CASSLQGAKETQYF. The rearrangement joins TRBV5-4 to TRBJ2-5; 9 bases line up with TRBD1. From germline, CDR1 is SGHNT and CDR2 YYREEE (reference sequence). After removal of 2 bases from V and 5 bases from J, the junction contained 4 bases not matched to a gene. The CDR3 runs to 14 residues.

The chain recombines TRBV4-1 with TRBJ2-7; 15 bases agree with TRBD2. CDR3 length: 17 residues. CDR1 and CDR2 from the germline V gene are MGHRA and YSYEKL. V lost 0 bases, J lost 5 bases, and 5 bases stayed unmatched. CDR3 residues: CASSQDQRTSGGDEQYF. The CDR3 DNA follows: TGCGCCAGCAGCCAAGATCAGCGGACTAGCGGGGGGGACGAGCAGTACTTC.

The table lists this clone with a few counts. CDR3: CSAPDPDRGHYEQYF. In DNA, the CDR3 is TGCAGCGCGCCAGACCCGGACAGGGGGCATTACGAGCAGTACTTC. This rearrangement joins TRBV29-1 to TRBJ2-5; 11 positions match TRBD1. The J call may be incorrect, as the DNA end agrees better with TRBJ2-7. Germline V gives CDR1 SQVTM, CDR2 ANQGSEA. CDR3 size: 15 residues.